This T cell receptor (beta chain) was recorded in a study of cytomegalovirus exposure and HLA in healthy donors. With 6 bases clipped from V and 5 bases from J, the junction kept 8 bases outside the gene matches. Germline CDR1 LGHNA, CDR2 YSLEER. The CDR3 runs to 15 residues. Sequencing used immunoSEQ multiplex PCR; TCRdb keeps in-frame clones, though not all of them. The top ten clones hold around 3.4% of a sample with 120,000 to 150,000 clones, roughly nine tenths of them seen once. V and J are TRBV4-3 and TRBJ2-3; 10 positions agree with TRBD2. The origin of this receptor is a woman between 18 and 29 years old in good health and CMV-seropositive. Sequenced input: PBMCs. The CDR3 sequence: CASRKREGRVDTQYF. In DNA, the CDR3 is TGCGCCAGCAGGAAGCGGGAGGGCCGGGTAGATACGCAGTATTTT.